This T cell receptor beta chain was captured by sequencing in a study of human T cells and chemical hapten exposure. About the research overall: Yields of TCR per sample differed, chiefly owing to small differences in pooled library volume.

There are a few counts of this clonotype. Its antigen is unknown. During construction of the library, unique molecular identifiers were attached to individual cDNA molecules for quantitative, reproducible TCR counting. In the original workflow: A typical sample had 95,638 TCRs, with roughly 20,000 to 700,000 overall. In TCRdb, the RACE reads were re-called with MiXCR into one record per CDR3 protein. The V and J calls shown here were made by TCRdb, not taken from the authors' results. The sample comprises 100,000 to 150,000 distinct CDR3 sequences, approximately 10% of which are singletons, and about 1.8% rests with the top ten. Study-wide results and caveats: Unchanged with DPC sensitization were TCRs above 1 in 1000 frequency.

The CDR3 spans 15 residues. V lost 6 bases and J lost 0, with 12 bases in between. Time point in this sample: healthy volunteer bleed at 2 weeks. Unfractionated whole blood yielded the extracted total RNA. The sequence came from a male donor in good health. Some clones in this sample may be carry-over from other donors' samples. The gene calls are TRBV12-3 or TRBV12-4 and TRBJ2-1; D is perhaps TRBD1 (5 bases). Source material: whole blood. The CDR3 DNA reads as TGTGCCAGCAGCTCCGTGACAGTCTCCTACAATGAGCAGTTCTTC. Translating gives CASSSVTVSYNEQFF.